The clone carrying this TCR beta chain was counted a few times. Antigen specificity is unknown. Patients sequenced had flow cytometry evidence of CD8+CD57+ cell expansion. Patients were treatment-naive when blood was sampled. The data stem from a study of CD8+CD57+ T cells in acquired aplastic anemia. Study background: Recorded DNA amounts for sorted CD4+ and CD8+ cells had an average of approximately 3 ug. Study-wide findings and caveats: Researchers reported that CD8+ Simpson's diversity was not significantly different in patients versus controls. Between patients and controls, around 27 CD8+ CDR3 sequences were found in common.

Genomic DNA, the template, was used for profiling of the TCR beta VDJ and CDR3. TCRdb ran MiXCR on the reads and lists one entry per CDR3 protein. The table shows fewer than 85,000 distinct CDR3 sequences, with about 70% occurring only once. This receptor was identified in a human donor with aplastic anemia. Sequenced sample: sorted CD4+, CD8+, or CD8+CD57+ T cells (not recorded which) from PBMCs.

The CDR3 nucleotides read TGTGCCAGCAGCTTGGGATCAGGGAACACTGAAGCTTTCTTT. Protein sequence: CASSLGSGNTEAFF. The chain couples TRBV7-6 to TRBJ1-1; D is undetermined. V lost 3 bases and J 1 base, leaving 9 bases between the germline ends. Germline V CDR1 and CDR2: SGHVS, FNYEAQ. The length of the CDR3 is 14 residues.